This entry describes one T cell receptor (beta chain). Its antigen is still unknown. These data originate in a study of cytomegalovirus exposure and HLA in healthy donors. The study ran its PCR with 60 Vbeta and 13 Jbeta primers. Some clones are missing from TCRdb's copy, which holds only in-frame ones; the method was immunoSEQ multiplex PCR. Among approximately 99,000 clones listed, roughly three quarters were seen once. Study findings and constraints: Immune exposure information comprised only CMV serostatus. Analysis was carried out at a later point, and it linked a missense DCLRE1C variant to TCR beta V- and J-gene trimming.

Sequencing was done on a sample of PBMCs. The receptor comes from a male donor in good health and CMV-seropositive.

The CDR3 reads CASSMKAPRDFSYEQYF. CDR3 coding DNA: TGTGCCAGTAGTATGAAAGCCCCCCGGGACTTCTCCTACGAGCAGTACTTC. The V and J genes are TRBV19 and TRBJ2-7, with a tentative D call TRBD2 (6 bases). CDR1 is LNHDA, CDR2 SQIVND, per germline (reference sequence). CDR3 length: 17 amino acids. Trimming removed 3 bases at V and 0 bases at J, with 18 bases between.